A single sample is the source of the 15 T cell receptor beta chains below, sequenced in a study of T-cell memory formation after mild COVID-19. TCRdb recomputed calls from the 5' RACE reads with MiXCR, one row per CDR3 protein. Of about 400,000 distinct CDR3 sequences detected, roughly 26% appear once; the ten largest clones hold roughly 9.7%. The material sequenced was PBMCs or a T cell subset sorted from them (not recorded which). These receptors were obtained from an adult woman who had mild COVID-19 (a few samples of this study predate the infection). Cell type and time point are not known.

This clonotype has just a few counts. The chain links TRBV12-3 or TRBV12-4 to TRBJ1-1; 8 bases match TRBD1. The CDR3 loop spans 14 amino acids. V shed 7 bases, J shed 1 base, and the junction held 5 bases outside the gene matches. Here the CDR3 DNA reads TGTGCCAGCATTATGACAGGGGAGAACACTGAAGCTTTCTTT. Protein product: CASIMTGENTEAFF.

CDR3 in amino acids: CASRWTGDRTGELFF. In DNA form, the CDR3 reads TGTGCCAGCAGGTGGACAGGGGACCGGACTGGGGAGCTGTTTTTT. The gene calls are TRBV7-2 and TRBJ2-2; TRBD1 matches at 9 bases. Germline V gene lookup returns CDR1 SGHTA and CDR2 FQGNSA. The V and J ends lost 6 bases and 8 bases, in that order; junction bases with no gene match: 10. This CDR3 comprises 15 residues.

The V gene is TRBV5-5, the J gene TRBJ2-7, with 7 positions matching TRBD2. This CDR3 has 14 residues. Trimming removed 1 base from V and 3 bases from J; junction bases left unmatched: 4. Germline assignment: CDR1 SGHKS and CDR2 YYEKEE (reference sequence). CDR3 in DNA: TGTGCCAGCAGCTTGTCGGGACTAAACTACGAGCAGTACTTC. Translated: CASSLSGLNYEQYF.

This clonotype was detected only a few times. The rearrangement links TRBV5-1 to TRBJ1-1, with TRBD1 matching 8 bases. Germline V lookup: CDR1 SGHRS, CDR2 YFSETQ. The CDR3 is made up of 15 amino acids. The trim removed 4 bases at V and 5 bases at J, leaving 10 bases unmatched. CDR3 sequence reads: CASSNGQGARTEAFF. CDR3 nucleotides: TGCGCCAGCAGCAACGGTCAGGGGGCAAGGACTGAAGCTTTCTTT.

The V call is TRBV4-1, the J call TRBJ1-4, with TRBD1 matching 8 bases. Germline V gene lookup returns CDR1 MGHRA and CDR2 YSYEKL. The CDR3 consists of 16 residues. Germline trimming cut 3 bases from V and 7 bases from J; bases unmatched to any gene: 10. The CDR3, as DNA: TGCGCCAGCAGCCAGGTCGGACAGGGACTTTTTGAAAAACTGTTTTTT. This encodes CASSQVGQGLFEKLFF.

About this clonotype itself: At one end the junction does not follow the germline gene, possibly because of a read error. The J gene is TRBJ2-4, the V gene TRBV18; D is perhaps TRBD1 (6 bases). Germline V gene data show CDR1 as KGHSH and CDR2 as LQKENI. There are 13 residues in the CDR3. CDR3 DNA sequence: TGTGCCAGCTCACCAAGTGGACAGACTGAGAAGCTTTTC. Protein product: CASSPSGQTEKLF.

This clonotype showed up just a few times. The chain is built from TRBV6-6 and TRBJ1-5, with 7 bases fitting TRBD1. The CDR3 extends over 15 amino acids. Germline V gene lookup returns CDR1 MNHNY and CDR2 SVGAGI (reference sequence). The J segment lost 6 bases and the V segment lost 4 bases, leaving 9 bases of the junction unmatched. The CDR3 sequence is CASSLEQGMGQPQHF. In nucleotides, the CDR3 is TGTGCCAGCAGTTTAGAACAGGGGATGGGTCAGCCCCAGCATTTT.

J is TRBJ1-1 and V is TRBV7-9; D is possibly TRBD1 (5 bases). This CDR3 is 17 amino acids long. Germline CDR1 is SEHNR and CDR2 is FQNEAQ (reference sequence). Between the trimmed V and J ends, which lost 1 base and 1 base, there was a span of 16 bases. The chain's CDR3 is CASSLGLVGAGNTEAFF. The CDR3 DNA is TGTGCCAGCAGCTTAGGGTTGGTAGGGGCCGGGAACACTGAAGCTTTCTTT.

This clonotype came up a few times. This chain connects TRBV7-8 to TRBJ1-1; D call uncertain. CDR3 length equals 12 residues. V was cut by 5 bases and J by 8 bases, with 12 bases left in between. In germline, CDR1 is SGHVS, CDR2 FQNEAQ. The CDR3 reads CASSPRVSEAFF. The DNA of the CDR3 is TGTGCCAGCAGCCCCCGGGTCTCCGAAGCTTTCTTT. The whole variable domain, filled in from reference TRBV7-8 and TRBJ1-1, reads GAGVSQSPRYKVAKRGQDVALRCDPISGHVSLFWYQQALGQGPEFLTYFQNEAQLDKSGLPSDRFFAERPEGSVSTLKIQRTQQEDSAVYLCASSPRVSEAFFGQGTRLTVV.

The chain couples TRBV12-3 or TRBV12-4 to TRBJ2-1; 7 nucleotides align to TRBD2. This CDR3 has 16 residues. The V and J ends lost 4 bases and 9 bases, in that order; junction bases with no gene match: 15. CDR3 sequence: CASSYPQARENSEQFF. CDR3 bases: TGTGCCAGCAGTTACCCCCAGGCGCGGGAGAACAGTGAGCAGTTCTTC.

There are a few counts of this clonotype. The chain couples TRBV13 to TRBJ2-7, with D hard to call. Germline V CDR1 and CDR2: PRHDT, FYEKMQ (reference sequence). The CDR3 is made up of 14 amino acids. V was clipped by 5 bases and J by 0 bases, with 11 bases between them. The CDR3 protein is CASSGRITSYEQYF. The CDR3 DNA reads TGTGCCAGCAGCGGACGGATAACCTCCTACGAGCAGTACTTC.

This clonotype was seen a few times. This chain joins TRBV18 and TRBJ1-1; D is unresolved. Germline V CDR1 and CDR2: KGHSH, LQKENI. The CDR3 totals 13 residues. V gave up 3 bases and J gave up 8 bases, with 13 bases separating them. As DNA, the CDR3 is TGTGCCAGCTCACCGTCACGCAGCCCAGAAGCTTTCTTT. This encodes CASSPSRSPEAFF.

This clonotype was seen only a few times. This chain links TRBV12-3 or TRBV12-4 with TRBJ1-1, with D unresolved. The CDR3 contains 12 residues. V shed 6 bases and J shed 4 bases, with 9 bases lying between them. Here the CDR3 reads CASSPDTTEAFF. In nucleotides, the CDR3 is TGTGCCAGCAGCCCAGACACCACTGAAGCTTTCTTT.

This chain connects TRBV5-1 to TRBJ1-3, with D unclear. Trimming cost V 0 bases and J 1 base, with 14 bases left between them. Germline assignment: CDR1 SGHRS and CDR2 YFSETQ. The CDR3 runs to 17 residues. The CDR3 loop is CASSLAGGSQSGNTIYF. Written as DNA, the CDR3 is TGCGCCAGCAGCTTGGCCGGAGGGTCGCAGTCTGGAAACACCATATATTTT.

This clonotype appeared many times. The chain is built from TRBV7-2 and TRBJ2-3, with 10 nucleotides matching TRBD2. Looked up from germline, CDR1 is SGHTA and CDR2 is FQGNSA. J lost 3 bases, V lost 3 bases, and 0 bases had no gene match. The CDR3 has 14 residues. CDR3 region: CASSFSGRTDTQYF. The CDR3 DNA reads as TGTGCCAGCAGCTTTAGCGGGAGGACAGATACGCAGTATTTT.